This record covers a single T cell receptor beta chain. Its recognized antigen is unknown. Nothing much larger sits one base from this clone, and base qualities are not available. The EasySep Human CD8+ T Cell Enrichment Kit was used on day 10 to isolate CD8+ T cells from every culture. TCR beta CDR3 regions were sequenced at survey depth on the immunoSEQ platform. The QIAamp DNA micro kit was used to extract genomic DNA from every cultured and uncultured CD8+ T cell population. Regarding the original processing steps: Any sample with under 5,000 productive reads was excluded, and this exclusion removed about 7% of the 75 cultures stimulated with HIV peptides. Sequences were trimmed to CDR3 by a MANAFEST web app, and nonproductive sequences, CDR3s under 5 amino acids, and sequences not starting with C or ending with F/W were removed. For a clonotype to count as antigen-specific, the clonotype had to expand relative to the no-peptide control in at least 2 of 3 replicates at FDR 0.01, and only within one epitope family. A specific clonotype also had to show a frequency at least fivefold higher than in wells stimulated with peptides from other epitope families. This is the immuneACCESS table as TCRdb keeps it, with only in-frame sequences that have V and J called. A part of the clones is gone; compared with another copy, unresolved V genes explain less than half, and the rest is unexplained. The V and J calls and clone size were taken over from that table, and D and trimming were inferred from the DNA. This sample has approximately 5,100 clones in its table, and approximately 67% of those were observed once. The top ten clones comprise about 46% of the sample.

This record belongs to a study of CD8 T cell repertoires and HIV-1 epitope variants (dated by TCRdb to about 2020). In terms of the full investigation: T cells were stimulated in separate culture wells with each of twenty-five peptides representing autologous and known Gag and Nef epitope variants. A CMV, EBV and flu peptide pool, the Ebola AY9 epitope as negative control, and a no-peptide well were included as control conditions. The epitopes tested covered three Gag epitope families plus Nef HW9 and YT9. T cells were enriched using the EasySep Human T Cell Enrichment Kit and then co-cultured with an equal number of autologous T cell-negative cells acting as antigen-presenting cells. For 10 days the cultures were kept in IMDM with gentamicin, and on days 3 and 7 half of the media was changed with IL-2, IL-7 and IL-15 added. An aliquot of 1M T cells was saved as an uncultured baseline condition, separate from the 83 T cell cultures. Running each culture condition in triplicate, except for one peptide done in duplicate, gave a total of some 91 T cell cultures. Results and caveats for the whole study, not just this receptor: The assay identified only TCR beta chains and indicated proliferation to antigen, not T cell function or cytokine profile. The Nef KF9 family was recognized by five clonotypes and the HW9 family by one, and no responses to the TAALDMSHF plasma variant were observed. Roughly ten antigen-specific TCR beta clonotypes were identified, and six of them appeared cross-reactive for autologous or known escape epitope variants.

From the cysteine up to the phenylalanine, the CDR3 has a length of 13 residues. The read is trimmed to its CDR3 DNA, 39 bases read in frame from base 1. The germline V gene yields SNHLY for CDR1 and FYNNEI for CDR2. The V end loses 6 bases and the J end loses 9 bases, and a stretch of 15 bases separates them. The rearranged chain carries TRBV2 and TRBJ2-1; the D gene is possibly TRBD2, with 5 bases matching. The clonotype was recovered from a male donor with HIV. The sequencing sample was made of cultured CD8+ T cells derived from PBMCs. In nucleotide form, the sequence is TGTGCCAGCAGGGCCACTAGAGACGGTGAGCAGTTCTTC. This sequence encodes CASRATRDGEQFF.